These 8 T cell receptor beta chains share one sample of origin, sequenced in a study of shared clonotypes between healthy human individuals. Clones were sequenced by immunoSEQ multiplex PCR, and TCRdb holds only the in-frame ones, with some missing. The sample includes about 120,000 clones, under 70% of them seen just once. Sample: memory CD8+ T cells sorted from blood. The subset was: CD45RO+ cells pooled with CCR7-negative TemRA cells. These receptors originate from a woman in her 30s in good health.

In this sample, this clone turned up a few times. The CDR3 spells CASSPGLAGNEQFF. The CDR3 DNA follows: TGTGCCAGTAGTCCAGGACTAGCGGGGAATGAGCAGTTCTTC. This rearrangement joins TRBV19 to TRBJ2-1; 12 nucleotides align to TRBD2. CDR3 length: 14 residues. V lost 5 bases, J lost 7 bases, and 3 bases stayed unmatched. Germline CDR1 LNHDA, CDR2 SQIVND (reference sequence).

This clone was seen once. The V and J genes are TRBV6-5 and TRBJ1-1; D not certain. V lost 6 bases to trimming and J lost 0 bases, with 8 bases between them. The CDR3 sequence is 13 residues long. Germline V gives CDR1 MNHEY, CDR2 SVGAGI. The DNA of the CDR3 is TGTGCCAGCAGCCCCGCCATGAACACTGAAGCTTTCTTT. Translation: CASSPAMNTEAFF.

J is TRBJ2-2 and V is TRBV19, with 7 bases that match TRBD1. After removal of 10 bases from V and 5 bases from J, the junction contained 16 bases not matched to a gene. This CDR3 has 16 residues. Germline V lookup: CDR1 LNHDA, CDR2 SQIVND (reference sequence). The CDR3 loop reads CATLQEDRTTTGELFF. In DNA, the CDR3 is TGTGCCACCCTCCAGGAGGACAGGACAACGACCGGGGAGCTGTTTTTT. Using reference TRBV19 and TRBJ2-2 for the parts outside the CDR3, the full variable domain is DGGITQSPKYLFRKEGQNVTLSCEQNLNHDAMYWYRQDPGQGLRLIYYSQIVNDFQKGDIAEGYSVSREKKESFPLTVTSAQKNPTAFYLCATLQEDRTTTGELFFGEGSRLTVL.

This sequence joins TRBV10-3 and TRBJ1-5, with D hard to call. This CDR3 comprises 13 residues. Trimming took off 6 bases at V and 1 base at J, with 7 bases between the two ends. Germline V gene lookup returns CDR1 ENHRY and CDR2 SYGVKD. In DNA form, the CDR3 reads TGTGCCATCAGCCTGGACAGCAATCAGCCCCAGCATTTT. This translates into CAISLDSNQPQHF.

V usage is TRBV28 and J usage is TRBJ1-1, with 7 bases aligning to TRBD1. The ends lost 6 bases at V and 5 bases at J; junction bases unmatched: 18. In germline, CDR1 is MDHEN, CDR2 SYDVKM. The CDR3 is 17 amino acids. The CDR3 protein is CASSRFRGLAFGTEAFF. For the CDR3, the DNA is TGTGCCAGCAGCCGTTTTAGGGGGCTGGCCTTCGGGACTGAAGCTTTCTTT.

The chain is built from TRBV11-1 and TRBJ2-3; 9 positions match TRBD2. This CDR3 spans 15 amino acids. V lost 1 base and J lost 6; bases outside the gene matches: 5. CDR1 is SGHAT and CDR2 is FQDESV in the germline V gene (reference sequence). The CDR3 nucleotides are TGTGCCAGCAGCTTAGGCGGGAGGGCCTTGGATACGCAGTATTTT. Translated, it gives CASSLGGRALDTQYF.

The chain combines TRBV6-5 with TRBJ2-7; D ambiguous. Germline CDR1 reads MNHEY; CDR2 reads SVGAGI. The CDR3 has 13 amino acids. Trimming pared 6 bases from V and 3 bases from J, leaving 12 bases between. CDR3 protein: CASRTNLFYEQYF. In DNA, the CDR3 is TGTGCCAGCAGAACAAACTTATTCTACGAGCAGTACTTC.

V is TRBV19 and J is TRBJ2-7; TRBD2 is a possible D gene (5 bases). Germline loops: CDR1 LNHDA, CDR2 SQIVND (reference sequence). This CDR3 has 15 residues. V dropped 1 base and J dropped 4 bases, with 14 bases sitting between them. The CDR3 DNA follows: TGTGCCAGTAGTATAGTCGAGGGCTTGGCGTACGAGCAGTACTTC. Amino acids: CASSIVEGLAYEQYF.